A selection of T cell receptor beta chains follows, all from one sample in a study of regulatory T cells in long-lasting Graves disease. TCRdb re-called the multiplex PCR reads with MiXCR, one entry per CDR3 protein. The sample lists 400,000 to 550,000 distinct CDR3 sequences, around 14% occurring once. The data also belong to a second study, concerning T cells in Graves' hyperthyroidism and ophthalmopathy.

Sequencing used peripheral blood mononuclear cells (PBMCs), obtained at new diagnosis, from a patient treated with antithyroid drugs. The source is a woman younger than 45 with Graves disease. CDR3s include the opening cysteine and the closing phenylalanine or tryptophan. D genes are given only for firm matches. Clone size is given for some rows only: seen once, a few or many times, or a class if the clone is expanded.

.	TRBV20-1	TRBJ2-7	many	TGCAGTGCTAGGGGGGAGAAGAGGCACTACGAGCAGTACTTC	CSARGEKRHYEQYF
.	TRBV5-1	TRBJ2-7	.	TGCGCCAGCAGCCCGGAGGGACAGATCCACTACGAGCAGTACTTC	CASSPEGQIHYEQYF
TRBD2	TRBV24-1	TRBJ2-1	few	TGTGCCACCAGTGATTTTCAGCGGGAAGGGAGCGATGAGCAGTTCTTC	CATSDFQREGSDEQFF
TRBD1	TRBV10-3	TRBJ2-3	many	TGTGCCATCAGGGGGGACAGTGGAGGAACAGATACGCAGTATTTT	CAIRGDSGGTDTQYF
.	TRBV2	TRBJ1-1	many	TGTGCCAGCAGTGCCAGGCTGATTGGGAACACTGAAGCTTTCTTT	CASSARLIGNTEAFF
TRBD1	TRBV24-1	TRBJ1-6	many	TGTGCCACACGGACAGGGGGGAATTCACCCCTCCACTTT	CATRTGGNSPLHF
TRBD2	TRBV13	TRBJ2-1	many	TGTGCCAGCAGCTCTCTACTAGCGGGAGACCTCAGCTCCTACAATGAGCAGTTCTTC	CASSSLLAGDLSSYNEQFF
.	TRBV5-1	TRBJ1-1	.	TGCGCCAGTTCCATAAACGGTGGGGGGACTGAAGCTTTCTTT	CASSINGGGTEAFF
TRBD1	TRBV5-6	TRBJ2-5	many	TGTGCCAGCAGCCCCGGGGGAACGGGACAGGGTACCCAGTACTTC	CASSPGGTGQGTQYF
TRBD2	TRBV7-9	TRBJ2-2	few	TGTGCCAGCAGCACCTCTAGCGGGAGTATCCCGAACACCGGGGAGCTGTTTTTT	CASSTSSGSIPNTGELFF
TRBD1	TRBV6-1	TRBJ1-5	few	TGTGCCAGCAACGATGGGGGGACAGATTATAGCAATCAGCCCCAGCATTTT	CASNDGGTDYSNQPQHF
.	TRBV5-1	TRBJ1-6	few	TGCGCCAGCAGCTTTAGTCCCAATAATTCACCCCTCCACTTT	CASSFSPNNSPLHF
.	TRBV12-3/TRBV12-4	TRBJ2-7	many	TGTGCCAGCAGGGCGCATACCTCCTACGAGCAGTACTTC	CASRAHTSYEQYF
.	TRBV12-3/TRBV12-4	TRBJ2-5	many	TGTGCCAGCAGTTCCCACGGGGCTCAAGAGACCCAGTACTTC	CASSSHGAQETQYF
.	TRBV5-4	TRBJ1-1	many	TGTGCCAGCAGCCCCACCCTTACAGGGCGCACTGAAGCTTTCTTT	CASSPTLTGRTEAFF
TRBD2	TRBV12-3/TRBV12-4	TRBJ2-7	few	TGTGCCAGCAGTTCTCCGGGACTAGCGGGAAATCGCTACGAGCAGTACTTC	CASSSPGLAGNRYEQYF
TRBD2	TRBV4-1	TRBJ2-1	.	TGCGCCAGCCTTCGAGGACTAGCGGGAGGGCCCAATGAGCAGTTCTTC	CASLRGLAGGPNEQFF
TRBD1	TRBV5-1	TRBJ2-3	few	TGCGCCAGCAGCTTGGTCGGGACAGGACCCACAGATACGCAGTATTTT	CASSLVGTGPTDTQYF
TRBD1	TRBV7-9	TRBJ2-7	many	TGTGCCAGCAACCCGGGACAGGGGTACGAGCAGTACTTC	CASNPGQGYEQYF
TRBD1	TRBV7-6	TRBJ2-7	many	TGTGCCAGCAGCTTAGCCCCGGGACAGGCCTACGAGCAGTACTTC	CASSLAPGQAYEQYF
.	TRBV5-1	TRBJ2-5	few	TGCGCCAGCAGCCTGGAGGGTGGGAGGGAGACCCAGTACTTC	CASSLEGGRETQYF
TRBD1	TRBV19	TRBJ2-3	.	TGTGCCAGTAGTATCTTGGGACAGGTCACAGATACGCAGTATTTT	CASSILGQVTDTQYF